This T cell receptor (beta chain) was identified in a study of lymphopenia after photon versus proton radiotherapy. Whole-study findings and limits: Survival link was tested only in deceased patients; proton benefit remains a possibility. After the lymphocyte nadir, photon-treated repertoires showed oligoclonal expansion, especially of CD8+ Temra cells. Under photons, naive T cells and diversity fell while effector/memory populations rose. A bigger post-nadir fall in TCR diversity correlated inversely with survival time in deceased patients.

The assay was immunoSEQ multiplex PCR, and TCRdb's table has in-frame clones only and misses some. The sample lists 23,000 or so clones, 87% seen once, with approximately 18% in the top ten. The CDR3 is 15 amino acids. The germline V gene encodes CDR1 LGHNA and CDR2 YSLEER. V lost 5 bases and J lost 10, with 18 bases in between. This clone has only a few counts. Its antigen is undetermined. The TCR was taken from a man aged 45-65 years with gastric cancer. The chain combines TRBV4-3 with TRBJ1-6; D not resolved. The input for sequencing was peripheral blood, taken from a patient treated with photon-based radiotherapy. Here the CDR3 reads CASSYTTNEESPLHF. For the CDR3, the DNA is TGCGCCAGCAGCTACACGACGAACGAGGAATCACCCCTCCACTTT.